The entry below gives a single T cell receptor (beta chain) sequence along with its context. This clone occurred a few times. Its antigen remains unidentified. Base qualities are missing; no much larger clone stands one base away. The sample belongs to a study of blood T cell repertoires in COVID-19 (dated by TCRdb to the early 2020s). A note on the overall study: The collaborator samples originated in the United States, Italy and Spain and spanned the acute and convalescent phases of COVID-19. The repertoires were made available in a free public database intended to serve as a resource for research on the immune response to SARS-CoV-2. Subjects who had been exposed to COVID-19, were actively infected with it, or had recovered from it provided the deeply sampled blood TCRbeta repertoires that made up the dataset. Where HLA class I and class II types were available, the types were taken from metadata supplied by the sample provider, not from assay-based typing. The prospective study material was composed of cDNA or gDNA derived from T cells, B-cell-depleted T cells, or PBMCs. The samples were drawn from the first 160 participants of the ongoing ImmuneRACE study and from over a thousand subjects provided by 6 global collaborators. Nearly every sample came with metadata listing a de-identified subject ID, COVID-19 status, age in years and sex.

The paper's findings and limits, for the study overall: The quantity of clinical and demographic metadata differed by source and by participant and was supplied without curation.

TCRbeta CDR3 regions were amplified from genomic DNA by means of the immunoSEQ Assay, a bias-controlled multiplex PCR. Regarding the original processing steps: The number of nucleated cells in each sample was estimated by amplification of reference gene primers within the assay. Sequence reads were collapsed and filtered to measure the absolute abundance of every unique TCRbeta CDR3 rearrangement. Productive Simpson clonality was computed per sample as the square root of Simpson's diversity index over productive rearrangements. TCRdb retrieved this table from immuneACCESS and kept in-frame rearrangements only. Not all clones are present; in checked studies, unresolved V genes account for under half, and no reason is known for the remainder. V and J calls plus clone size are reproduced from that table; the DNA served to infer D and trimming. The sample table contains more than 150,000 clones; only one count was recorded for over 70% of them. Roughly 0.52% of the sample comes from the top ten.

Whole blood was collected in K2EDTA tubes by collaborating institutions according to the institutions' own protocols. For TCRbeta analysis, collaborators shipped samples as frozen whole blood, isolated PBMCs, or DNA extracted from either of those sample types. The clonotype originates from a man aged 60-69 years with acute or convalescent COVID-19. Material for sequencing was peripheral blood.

The bases are TGTGCCAGCTCACCACCGGGACAGGGGAGTTTGACTGAAGCTTTCTTT. This is translated as CASSPPGQGSLTEAFF. The chain is assembled from TRBV18 and TRBJ1-1, with 10 bases aligning to TRBD1. Via the germline V gene, CDR1 is KGHSH and CDR2 LQKENI. From the cysteine up to the phenylalanine, the CDR3 has a length of 16 residues. The only DNA kept is the CDR3, 48 bases in frame from the first base. V and J are trimmed by 0 bases and 5 bases, and the gene matches miss 6 bases of the junction.